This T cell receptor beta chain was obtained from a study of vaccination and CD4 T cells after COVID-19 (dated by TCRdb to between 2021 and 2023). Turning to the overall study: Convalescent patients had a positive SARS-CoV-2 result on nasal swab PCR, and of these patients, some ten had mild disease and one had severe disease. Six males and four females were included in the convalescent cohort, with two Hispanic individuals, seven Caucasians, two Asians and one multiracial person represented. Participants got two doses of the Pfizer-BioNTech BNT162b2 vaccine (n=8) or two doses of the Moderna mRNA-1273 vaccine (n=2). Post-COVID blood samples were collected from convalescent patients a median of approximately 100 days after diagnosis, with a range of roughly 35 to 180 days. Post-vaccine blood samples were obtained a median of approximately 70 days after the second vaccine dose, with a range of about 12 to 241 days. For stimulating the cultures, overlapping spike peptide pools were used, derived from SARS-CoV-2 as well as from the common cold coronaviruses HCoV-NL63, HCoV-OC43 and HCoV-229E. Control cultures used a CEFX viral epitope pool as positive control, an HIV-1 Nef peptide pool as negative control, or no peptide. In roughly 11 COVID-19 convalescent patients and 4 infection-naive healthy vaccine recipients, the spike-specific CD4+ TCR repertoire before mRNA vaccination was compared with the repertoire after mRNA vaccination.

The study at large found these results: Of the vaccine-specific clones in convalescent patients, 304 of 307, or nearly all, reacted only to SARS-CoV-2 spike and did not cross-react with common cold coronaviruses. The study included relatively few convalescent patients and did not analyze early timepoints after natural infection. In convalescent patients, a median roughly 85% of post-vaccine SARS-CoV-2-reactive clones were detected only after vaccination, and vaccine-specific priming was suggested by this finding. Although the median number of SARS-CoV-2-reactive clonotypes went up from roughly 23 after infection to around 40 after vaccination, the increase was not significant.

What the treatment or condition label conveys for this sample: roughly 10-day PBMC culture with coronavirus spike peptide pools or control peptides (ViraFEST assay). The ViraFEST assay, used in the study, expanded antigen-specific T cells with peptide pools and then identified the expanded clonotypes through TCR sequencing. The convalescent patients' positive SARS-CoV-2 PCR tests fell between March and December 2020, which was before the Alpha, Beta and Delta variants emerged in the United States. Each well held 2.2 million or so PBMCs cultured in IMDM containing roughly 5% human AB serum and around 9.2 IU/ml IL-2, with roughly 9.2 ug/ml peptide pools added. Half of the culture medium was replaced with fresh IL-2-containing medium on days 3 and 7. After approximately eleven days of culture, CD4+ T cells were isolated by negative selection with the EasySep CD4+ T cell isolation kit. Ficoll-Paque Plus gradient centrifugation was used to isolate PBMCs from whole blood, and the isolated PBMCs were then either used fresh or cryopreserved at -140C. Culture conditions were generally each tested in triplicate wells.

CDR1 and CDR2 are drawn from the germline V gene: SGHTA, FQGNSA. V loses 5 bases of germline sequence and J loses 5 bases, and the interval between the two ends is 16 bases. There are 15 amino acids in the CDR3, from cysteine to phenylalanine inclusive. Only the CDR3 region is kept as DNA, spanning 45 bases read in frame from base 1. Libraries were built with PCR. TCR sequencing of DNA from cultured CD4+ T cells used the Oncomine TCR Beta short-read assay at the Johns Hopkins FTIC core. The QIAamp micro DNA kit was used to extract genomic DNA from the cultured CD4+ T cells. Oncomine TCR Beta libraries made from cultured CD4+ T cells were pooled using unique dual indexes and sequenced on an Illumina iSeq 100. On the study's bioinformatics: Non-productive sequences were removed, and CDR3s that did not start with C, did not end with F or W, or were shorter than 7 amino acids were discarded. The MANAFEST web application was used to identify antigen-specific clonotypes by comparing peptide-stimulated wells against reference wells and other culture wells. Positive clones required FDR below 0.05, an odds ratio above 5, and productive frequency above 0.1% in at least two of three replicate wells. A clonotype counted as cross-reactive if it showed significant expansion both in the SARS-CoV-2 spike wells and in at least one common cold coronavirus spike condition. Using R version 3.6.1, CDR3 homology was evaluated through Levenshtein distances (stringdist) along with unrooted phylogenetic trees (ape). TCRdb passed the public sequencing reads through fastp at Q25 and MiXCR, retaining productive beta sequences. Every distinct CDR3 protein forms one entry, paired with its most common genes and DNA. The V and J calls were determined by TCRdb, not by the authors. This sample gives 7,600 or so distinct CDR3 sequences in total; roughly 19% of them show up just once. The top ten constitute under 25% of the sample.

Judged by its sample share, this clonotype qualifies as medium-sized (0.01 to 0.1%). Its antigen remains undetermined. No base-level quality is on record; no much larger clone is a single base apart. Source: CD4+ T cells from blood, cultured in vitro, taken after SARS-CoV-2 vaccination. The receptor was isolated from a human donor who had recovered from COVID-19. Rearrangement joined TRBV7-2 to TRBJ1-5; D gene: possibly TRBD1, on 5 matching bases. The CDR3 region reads CASSGGVGFHQPQHF. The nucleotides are TGTGCCAGCAGCGGGGGGGTGGGGTTCCATCAGCCCCAGCATTTT.